These 14 T cell receptor beta chains were all obtained from the same sample, sequenced in a study of blood T cell repertoires in COVID-19. Clones were read by immunoSEQ multiplex PCR, and TCRdb kept only the in-frame ones, dropping some. The data contain roughly 250,000 clones, approximately 91% of them seen just once; the ten biggest clones take up roughly 2.1%. The sequenced sample was PBMCs or T cells enriched from blood (not recorded which). The receptors derive from a woman in her thirties or forties with acute COVID-19.

The chain employs TRBV7-2 and TRBJ1-4; maybe TRBD1 (5 bases). The CDR3 runs to 14 residues. V dropped 1 base and J dropped 11 bases, with 14 bases sitting between them. The germline V gene encodes CDR1 SGHTA and CDR2 FQGNSA. DNA for the CDR3: TGTGCCAGCAGCTTAGGCGGGGGACTCGAGAAACTGTTTTTT. Protein sequence: CASSLGGGLEKLFF.

The CDR3 nucleotides are TGCGCCAGCGCCGACCGTTCCGGGGGGAACACTGAAGCTTTCTTT. Translation: CASADRSGGNTEAFF. The chain couples TRBV4-1 to TRBJ1-1; possible D gene TRBD1, 5 bases. This CDR3 comprises 15 residues. Looked up from germline, CDR1 is MGHRA and CDR2 is YSYEKL. The V gene lost 8 bases and the J gene lost 1 base, with 17 bases spanning the gap.

V is TRBV5-6 and J is TRBJ1-3; no clear D. The germline V and J ends were trimmed by 0 bases and 3 bases, with 4 bases remaining between them. CDR1 and CDR2 (germline): SGHDT, YYEEEE. This CDR3 spans 13 amino acids. CDR3 residues: CASSLGLGNTIYF. The DNA for the CDR3 is TGTGCCAGCAGCTTGGGTCTTGGAAACACCATATATTTT. The entire variable domain, with the rest obtained from reference TRBV5-6 and TRBJ1-3, is as follows: DAGVTQSPTHLIKTRGQQVTLRCSPKSGHDTVSWYQQALGQGPQFIFQYYEEEERQRGNFPDRFSGHQFPNYSSELNVNALLLGDSALYLCASSLGLGNTIYFGEGSWLTVV.

This chain uses TRBV7-8 with TRBJ2-7, with 9 bases that match TRBD1. V was clipped by 4 bases and J by 5 bases; unmatched bases: 18. CDR3 length: 18 amino acids. CDR1 is SGHVS and CDR2 is FQNEAQ in the germline V gene. CDR3 in amino acids: CASSSQISGTGYFNEQYF. The CDR3 DNA reads TGTGCCAGCAGCTCCCAAATTTCCGGGACAGGGTATTTCAACGAGCAGTACTTC.

The chain links TRBV2 to TRBJ2-3; D might be TRBD2 (5 bases). V was clipped by 4 bases and J by 4 bases, with 21 bases between them. There are 17 residues in the CDR3. Germline loops: CDR1 SNHLY, CDR2 FYNNEI. CDR3 coding DNA: TGTGCCAGCAGTGCAGGCCGTGACGGAGGATATGCAGATACGCAGTATTTT. This codes for CASSAGRDGGYADTQYF.

This clone was seen once. The chain carries TRBV5-4 and TRBJ2-2; D call uncertain. This CDR3 has 15 amino acids. Germline V CDR1 and CDR2: SGHNT, YYREEE (reference sequence). V lost 2 bases and J 6 bases, leaving 14 bases between the germline ends. CDR3 DNA sequence: TGTGCCAGCAGCTTTGGGCCCGGTAAAGCCGGGGAGCTGTTTTTT. Translated: CASSFGPGKAGELFF. Complete variable domain (other parts from reference TRBV5-4 and TRBJ2-2): ETGVTQSPTHLIKTRGQQVTLRCSSQSGHNTVSWYQQALGQGPQFIFQYYREEENGRGNFPPRFSGLQFPNYSSELNVNALELDDSALYLCASSFGPGKAGELFFGEGSRLTVL.

This sequence joins TRBV5-1 and TRBJ2-1, with unresolved D. The germline V gene encodes CDR1 SGHRS and CDR2 YFSETQ. The germline V and J ends were trimmed by 1 base and 8 bases, with 7 bases remaining between them. CDR3 length: 12 residues. This chain's CDR3 is CASSLYDYEQFF. The DNA for the CDR3 is TGCGCCAGCAGCTTGTATGACTATGAGCAGTTCTTC.

The chain employs TRBV11-2 and TRBJ2-3, with 9 bases matching TRBD1. The CDR3 is 16 residues long. Trimming removed 3 bases from V and 4 bases from J; junction bases left unmatched: 8. Germline values: CDR1 SGHAT, CDR2 FQNNGV. Here the CDR3 reads CASSFTGGKRADTQYF. CDR3 DNA: TGTGCCAGCAGCTTCACAGGGGGCAAGAGGGCAGATACGCAGTATTTT.

The genes are TRBV5-8 and TRBJ1-5; 8 bases agree with TRBD1. Germline CDR1 is SGHTS and CDR2 is YDEGEE. The CDR3 consists of 15 residues. The ends lost 4 bases at V and 4 bases at J; junction bases unmatched: 7. CDR3 residues: CASSLRRTGNQPQHF. CDR3 in DNA: TGTGCCAGCAGCCTCCGGCGGACAGGGAATCAGCCCCAGCATTTT.

The chain links TRBV6-1 to TRBJ2-7; possible D gene TRBD2, 6 bases. The CDR3 is 14 residues long. Germline values: CDR1 MNHNS, CDR2 SASEGT. The V and J ends lost 5 bases and 3 bases respectively, with 14 bases between them. CDR3 in amino acids: CASSPGLKNYEQYF. In DNA, the CDR3 is TGTGCCAGCAGTCCGGGACTGAAAAACTACGAGCAGTACTTC.

The rearrangement links TRBV6-6 to TRBJ2-7; 7 nucleotides line up with TRBD2. V gave up 6 bases and J gave up 0 bases; unmatched junction bases: 8. The CDR3 runs to 15 residues. Germline assignment: CDR1 MNHNY and CDR2 SVGAGI (reference sequence). The chain's CDR3 is CASREASGASYEQYF. DNA for the CDR3: TGTGCCAGCAGAGAGGCGAGCGGGGCCTCCTACGAGCAGTACTTC.

This rearrangement joins TRBV5-8 to TRBJ1-5; D may be TRBD1 (5 bases). From germline, CDR1 is SGHTS and CDR2 YDEGEE. The ends were cut back, 4 bases at V and 7 bases at J, with 21 bases in the middle. The CDR3 covers 16 residues. CDR3 in DNA: TGTGCCAGCAGCGGGCATCTGGGGGGAGGAGGACAGCCCCAGCATTTT. Its translation: CASSGHLGGGGQPQHF. Supplemented by reference TRBV5-8 and TRBJ1-5, the full variable domain reads EAGVTQSPTHLIKTRGQQATLRCSPISGHTSVYWYQQALGLGLQFLLWYDEGEERNRGNFPPRFSGRQFPNYSSELNVNALELEDSALYLCASSGHLGGGGQPQHFGDGTRLSIL.

The gene calls are TRBV5-5 and TRBJ2-3; TRBD2 agrees at 8 bases. Trimming at V came to 5 bases and at J to 0 bases, leaving 8 bases not matched to a gene. The germline V gene encodes CDR1 SGHKS and CDR2 YYEKEE (reference sequence). The CDR3 loop spans 16 amino acids. CDR3 region: CASRIELAASTDTQYF. The CDR3 nucleotides are TGTGCCAGCAGAATCGAACTAGCGGCTAGCACAGATACGCAGTATTTT.

The chain has TRBV5-1 and TRBJ2-7; D gene uncertain. Trimming left V 4 bases short and J 12 bases short, with 26 bases between. CDR3 size: 15 residues. Germline V gene lookup returns CDR1 SGHRS and CDR2 YFSETQ. For the CDR3, the DNA is TGCGCCAGCAGCGCGTACCCCGACGGAGTAGCTGGGTGGTACTTC. Translated: CASSAYPDGVAGWYF.